A single sample gave rise to the 20 T cell receptor beta chains below, sequenced in a study of T cell responses to AZD1222 COVID-19 vaccine. Only in-frame clones appear in the TCRdb table, and some are missing; sequencing was by immunoSEQ multiplex PCR. Counted here are more than 140,000 clones, approximately 88% occurring once; the ten biggest clones make up 2.5% to 3%. The sample in question was peripheral blood, obtained on day 0 of AZD1222 vaccination. The receptors shown here come from an adult in good health.

V is TRBV20-1 and J is TRBJ2-3, with unresolved D. Germline CDR1 reads DFQATT; CDR2 reads SNEGSKA (reference sequence). V dropped 3 bases and J dropped 0 bases, with 10 bases sitting between them. The length of the CDR3 is 14 residues. The CDR3 protein is CSASFPTSTDTQYF. The CDR3 nucleotides read TGCAGTGCTAGTTTTCCTACTAGCACAGATACGCAGTATTTT.

The chain couples TRBV25-1 to TRBJ1-4; 9 bases map to TRBD1. The CDR3 covers 16 residues. V dropped 1 base and J dropped 4; count of bases not matched to a gene: 4. Looked up from germline, CDR1 is MGHDK and CDR2 is SYGVNS. The CDR3 loop is CASSEWGTGINEKLFF. For the CDR3, the DNA is TGTGCCAGCAGTGAATGGGGGACAGGGATTAATGAAAAACTGTTTTTT.

J is TRBJ2-7 and V is TRBV4-1; D ambiguous. The germline V and J ends were trimmed by 4 bases and 4 bases, with 17 bases remaining between them. CDR3 length: 15 residues. From germline, CDR1 is MGHRA and CDR2 YSYEKL. The CDR3 DNA is TGCGCCAGCAGCCCCTCCCCGGCCAGACAATACGAGCAGTACTTC. Amino acid sequence: CASSPSPARQYEQYF.

The V call is TRBV5-6, the J call TRBJ1-2; 8 nucleotides agree with TRBD1. The J segment lost 4 bases and the V segment lost 1 base, leaving 9 bases of the junction unmatched. Per germline, CDR1 SGHDT and CDR2 YYEEEE. This CDR3 spans 16 amino acids. This CDR3 is CASSLFQGASGYGYTF. As DNA, the CDR3 is TGTGCCAGCAGCTTGTTTCAGGGGGCGTCTGGCTATGGCTACACCTTC.

The chain is built from TRBV5-5 and TRBJ2-7; 8 bases are a match to TRBD1. CDR3 length equals 17 residues. Germline CDR1 is SGHKS and CDR2 is YYEKEE (reference sequence). Trimming took 2 bases from V and 3 from J; bases not matched to a gene: 13. The CDR3 sequence: CASSFAPLRQGNYEQYF. In nucleotides, the CDR3 is TGTGCCAGCAGCTTCGCCCCCTTACGACAGGGGAACTACGAGCAGTACTTC.

This chain uses TRBV7-6 with TRBJ1-6, with no clear D. The V gene's germline CDR1 is SGHVS and CDR2 FNYEAQ. There are 13 residues in the CDR3. The V end was cut by 5 bases, the J end by 8 bases, with 10 bases between. The CDR3 here is CASSPSRHSPLHF. CDR3 nucleotides: TGTGCCAGCAGCCCCTCTCGGCATTCACCCCTCCACTTT.

The chain joins TRBV29-1 to TRBJ2-2; D unresolved. This CDR3 contains 12 residues. The V and J ends lost 6 bases and 2 bases respectively, with 7 bases between them. The germline V gene has CDR1 SQVTM and CDR2 ANQGSEA. The CDR3 nucleotides are TGCAGCGTGAGGCCAAACACCGGGGAGCTGTTTTTT. Its protein is CSVRPNTGELFF.

This clone has only a few counts. The gene calls are TRBV7-2 and TRBJ1-4; 7 bases fit TRBD1. CDR3 size: 16 residues. Germline-derived CDR1 and CDR2 are SGHTA and FQGNSA. After removal of 5 bases from V and 8 bases from J, the junction contained 14 bases not matched to a gene. The CDR3 nucleotides are TGTGCCAGCAGCCCCGGGGGGGGTCCCAGGGGGGAAAAACTGTTTTTT. It translates to CASSPGGGPRGEKLFF.

The rearrangement uses TRBV7-6 and TRBJ1-5; weak D call: TRBD1 (6 bases). Germline CDR1 and CDR2: SGHVS and FNYEAQ. The CDR3 is 17 amino acids. The V end lost 5 bases, the J end lost 1 base, and 18 bases lay between the germline ends. As DNA, the CDR3 is TGTGCCAGCAGCCCCAGTGGGGGGCTTAGGAGCAATCAGCCCCAGCATTTT. Protein: CASSPSGGLRSNQPQHF.

The chain carries TRBV7-3 and TRBJ2-2, with D maybe TRBD1 (6 bases). The CDR3 covers 14 residues. The V gene's germline CDR1 is SGHTA and CDR2 FQGTGA. Trimming cost V 5 bases and J 6 bases, with 13 bases left between them. The CDR3 here is CASSPLSGAGELFF. The CDR3 DNA reads TGTGCCAGCAGCCCCCTCTCAGGGGCCGGGGAGCTGTTTTTT.

V and J are TRBV5-4 and TRBJ1-5; TRBD1 aligns across 7 bases. Germline V gene lookup returns CDR1 SGHNT and CDR2 YYREEE (reference sequence). The CDR3 covers 13 residues. J lost 4 bases, V lost 4 bases, and 2 bases had no gene match. The CDR3 spells CASSRGQNQPQHF. Here the CDR3 DNA reads TGTGCCAGCAGCCGGGGACAGAATCAGCCCCAGCATTTT.

This rearrangement joins TRBV7-3 to TRBJ2-1, with D perhaps matching TRBD1 or TRBD2 (5 bases each). Germline lookup yields CDR1 SGHTA and CDR2 FQGTGA. The CDR3 loop spans 15 amino acids. Between the trimmed V and J ends, which lost 8 bases and 0 bases, there was a span of 14 bases. The CDR3 coding sequence is TGTGCCAGCGCCCGGGACCTGAGCTCCTACAATGAGCAGTTCTTC. Amino acids: CASARDLSSYNEQFF.

The V and J genes are TRBV6-6 and TRBJ1-6; 7 bases are a match to TRBD1. The CDR3 is made up of 14 amino acids. The V and J ends lost 7 bases and 6 bases, in that order; junction bases with no gene match: 6. Per germline, CDR1 MNHNY and CDR2 SVGAGI (reference sequence). CDR3 DNA sequence: TGTGCCAGCAAGGGTACAGGGGCTAATTCACCCCTCCACTTT. Its translation: CASKGTGANSPLHF.

V is TRBV7-9 and J is TRBJ1-6, with 7 bases aligning to TRBD1. Trimming removed 5 bases from V and 4 bases from J; junction bases left unmatched: 5. The CDR3 consists of 15 residues. CDR1 is SEHNR and CDR2 is FQNEAQ in the germline V gene (reference sequence). The CDR3 here is CASSPSGQYNSPLHF. CDR3 coding DNA: TGTGCCAGCAGCCCCTCGGGACAGTATAATTCACCCCTCCACTTT.

This clone was observed a handful of times. This chain links TRBV7-8 with TRBJ2-7; possible D gene TRBD2, 7 bases. The CDR3 loop spans 16 amino acids. Germline assignment: CDR1 SGHVS and CDR2 FQNEAQ. V lost 5 bases and J 7 bases, leaving 24 bases between the germline ends. In DNA form, the CDR3 reads TGTGCCAGCAGCCCGCTCGGCGGGGGCCCAACGGGAGAGCAGTACTTC. Translation: CASSPLGGGPTGEQYF.

This chain uses TRBV7-2 with TRBJ1-2; a possible D gene is TRBD1 (6 bases). The CDR3 contains 16 residues. Trimming removed 1 base at V and 4 bases at J, with 16 bases between. Germline V gene data show CDR1 as SGHTA and CDR2 as FQGNSA. The DNA of the CDR3 is TGTGCCAGCAGCTTAGGCACAGGGAATTACGGCTATGGCTACACCTTC. Translation: CASSLGTGNYGYGYTF.

This clone showed up just a few times. The chain recombines TRBV5-6 with TRBJ1-1; D is possibly TRBD1 (6 bases). The CDR3 contains 12 residues. V gave up 7 bases and J gave up 7 bases, with 14 bases separating them. CDR1 and CDR2 from the germline V gene are SGHDT and YYEEEE. The CDR3 DNA reads TGTGCCAGCGCGGGAGGACAGAGTGAAGCTTTCTTT. It codes for CASAGGQSEAFF.

The rearrangement joins TRBV19 to TRBJ1-1; possibly TRBD1 for D (6 bases). Germline V CDR1 and CDR2: LNHDA, SQIVND (reference sequence). The ends were cut back, 9 bases at V and 7 bases at J, with 12 bases in the middle. The CDR3 totals 11 residues. In DNA form, the CDR3 reads TGTGCCAGCCCCCAACAGGGTGAAGCTTTCTTT. Protein sequence: CASPQQGEAFF.

The V and J genes are TRBV19 and TRBJ1-2; TRBD1 is a possible D gene (5 bases). This CDR3 is 14 amino acids long. Germline lookup yields CDR1 LNHDA and CDR2 SQIVND (reference sequence). V lost 0 bases, J lost 7 bases, and 12 bases lay in between. CDR3 nucleotide sequence: TGTGCCAGTAGTATAGATCGTTGGGGGGTTGGCTACACCTTC. It is translated as CASSIDRWGVGYTF.

The CDR3: CASRTTRGQETQYF. The CDR3 nucleotides are TGTGCCAGCAGGACGACTAGGGGTCAAGAGACCCAGTACTTC. This chain uses TRBV3-1 (or the pseudogene TRBV3-2) with TRBJ2-5, with a weak D call TRBD2 (6 bases). CDR3 length equals 14 residues. V lost 6 bases to trimming and J lost 2 bases, with 13 bases between them. The V gene's germline CDR1 is LGHDT and CDR2 YNNKEL (reference sequence).